This T cell receptor (beta chain) was obtained from a study of blood T cell repertoires in COVID-19. For the study at large: PBMCs, B-cell-depleted T cells, or T cells were the source of the cDNA or gDNA that made up the material.

Germline V gene lookup returns CDR1 KGHSH and CDR2 LQKENI. CDR3 length equals 16 residues. V lost 1 base and J lost 2, with 9 bases in between. The table came from immunoSEQ multiplex PCR; TCRdb's copy has only in-frame clones and leaves some out. The table shows some 60,000 clones, with 91% occurring only once. This TCR came from a man in his 60s with acute or convalescent COVID-19. The chain couples TRBV18 to TRBJ2-6; D might be TRBD2 (5 bases). Sequenced input: peripheral blood. As DNA, the CDR3 is TGTGCCAGCTCACCACAGCGGCTTACTGGGGCCAACGTCCTGACTTTC. Protein sequence: CASSPQRLTGANVLTF.